This T cell receptor (beta chain) was obtained from a study of CD8 T cells in Susac syndrome. In blood CD8+ and CD4+ T cells, TCR beta underwent sequencing. The multiple sclerosis controls were treatment-naive patients with relapsing-remitting disease that was stable or active. Through negative isolation, CD4+ and CD8+ T cells were obtained, while TEMRA cells were enriched using FACS. Germline assignment: CDR1 MNHNS and CDR2 SASEGT. The CDR3 spans 12 residues. The V gene lost 4 bases and the J gene lost 8 bases, with 11 bases spanning the gap. A quantity of about 0.5 to 1 ug RNA underwent reverse transcription using random hexamers. Amplification of TCR beta CDR3 spanned 54 Vbeta and 13 Jbeta via immunoSEQ multiplex PCR. TCRdb reanalysed the immunoSEQ multiplex PCR reads using MiXCR and keeps one entry per CDR3 protein. The sample has about 250,000 distinct CDR3 sequences, about 94% seen once.

Input material: CD4+ T cells from PBMCs. The sequence came from a human donor with multiple sclerosis. The rearrangement joins TRBV6-1 to TRBJ1-2; TRBD1 might be the D (6 bases). The CDR3 spells CASSVAGDGYTF. CDR3 bases: TGTGCCAGCAGTGTGGCAGGGGACGGCTACACCTTC.